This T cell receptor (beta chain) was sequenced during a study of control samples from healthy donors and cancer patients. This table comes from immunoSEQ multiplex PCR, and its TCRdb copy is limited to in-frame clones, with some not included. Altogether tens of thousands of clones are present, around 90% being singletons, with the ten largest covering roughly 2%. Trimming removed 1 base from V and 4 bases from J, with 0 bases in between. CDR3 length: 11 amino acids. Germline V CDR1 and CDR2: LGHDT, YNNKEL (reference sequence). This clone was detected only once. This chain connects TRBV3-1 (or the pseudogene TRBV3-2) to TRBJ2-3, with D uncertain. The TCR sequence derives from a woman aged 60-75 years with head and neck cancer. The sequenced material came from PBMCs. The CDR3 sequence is CASSQADTQYF. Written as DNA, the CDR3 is TGTGCCAGCAGCCAAGCAGATACGCAGTATTTT.